Below, one TCR beta chain is given with its context. The antigen remains unidentified. Repertoires were generated with immunoSEQ multiplex PCR, while TCRdb's copy carries only in-frame clones and drops some. This sample has about 10,000 clones; around 72% occur once, and the top ten carry 34%. These data come from a study of PD-1 blockade in classical Hodgkin lymphoma. Findings and limits, study-wide: For complete responders, baseline diversity was comparable to that of newly diagnosed patients. When set against healthy donors, newly diagnosed patients were reported to show lower baseline TCR diversity. Reasons behind the repertoire differences stay unclear, perhaps disease activity or earlier therapy.

Each and every patient relapsed after autologous stem cell transplantation, and patients got differing brentuximab vedotin exposure. Patients' outcomes at their best amounted to complete response, partial response or progressive disease. The sequencing here drew on peripheral blood mononuclear cells (PBMCs), taken at baseline. The sequence came from a human donor with classical Hodgkin lymphoma.

CDR3 region: CASSLNRDSETQYF. CDR3 DNA: TGTGCCAGCAGTCTCAACCGGGACTCTGAGACCCAGTACTTC. The rearrangement joins TRBV27 to TRBJ2-5; D possibly corresponds to TRBD2 (6 bases). The V and J ends lost 5 bases and 5 bases respectively, with 15 bases between them. CDR1 is MNHEY, CDR2 SMNVEV, per germline (reference sequence). The CDR3 sequence is 14 residues long.